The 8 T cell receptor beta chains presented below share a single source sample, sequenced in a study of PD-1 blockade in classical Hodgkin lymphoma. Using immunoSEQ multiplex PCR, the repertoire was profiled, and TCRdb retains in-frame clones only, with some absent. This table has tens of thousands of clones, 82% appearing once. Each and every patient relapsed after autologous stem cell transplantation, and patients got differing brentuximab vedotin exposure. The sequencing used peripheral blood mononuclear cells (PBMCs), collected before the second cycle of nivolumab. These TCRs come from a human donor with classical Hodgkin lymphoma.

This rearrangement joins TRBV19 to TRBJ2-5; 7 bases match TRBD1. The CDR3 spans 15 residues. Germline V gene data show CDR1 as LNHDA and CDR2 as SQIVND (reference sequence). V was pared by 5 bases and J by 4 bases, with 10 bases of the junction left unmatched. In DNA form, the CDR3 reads TGTGCCAGTAGTCGGGCCGACAGGGCGGGAGAGACCCAGTACTTC. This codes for CASSRADRAGETQYF.

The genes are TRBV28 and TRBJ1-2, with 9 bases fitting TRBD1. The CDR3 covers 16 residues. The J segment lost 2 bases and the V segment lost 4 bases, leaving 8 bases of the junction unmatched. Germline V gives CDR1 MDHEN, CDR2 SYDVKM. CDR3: CASSSTGTGLNYGYTF. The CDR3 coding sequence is TGTGCCAGCAGTTCTACCGGGACAGGGCTGAACTATGGCTACACCTTC.

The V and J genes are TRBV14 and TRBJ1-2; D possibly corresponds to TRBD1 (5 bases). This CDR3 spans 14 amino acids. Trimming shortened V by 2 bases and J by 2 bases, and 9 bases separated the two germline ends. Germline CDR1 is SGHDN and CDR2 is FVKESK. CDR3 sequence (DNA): TGTGCCAGCAGCCAACTTCAGGGAAACTATGGCTACACCTTC. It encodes CASSQLQGNYGYTF.

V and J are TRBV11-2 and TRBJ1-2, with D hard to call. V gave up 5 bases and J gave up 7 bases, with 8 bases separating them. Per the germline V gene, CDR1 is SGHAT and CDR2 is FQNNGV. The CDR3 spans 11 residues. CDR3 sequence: CASSLPRGYTF. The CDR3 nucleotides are TGTGCCAGCAGCCTCCCCCGTGGCTACACCTTC.

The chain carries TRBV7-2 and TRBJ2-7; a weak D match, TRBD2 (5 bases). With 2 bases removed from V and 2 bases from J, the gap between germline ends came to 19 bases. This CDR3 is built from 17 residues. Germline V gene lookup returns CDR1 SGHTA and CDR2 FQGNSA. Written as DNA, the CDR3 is TGTGCCAGCAGCTTACCACCGGCACGGTGGACTGCCTACGAGCAGTACTTC. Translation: CASSLPPARWTAYEQYF.

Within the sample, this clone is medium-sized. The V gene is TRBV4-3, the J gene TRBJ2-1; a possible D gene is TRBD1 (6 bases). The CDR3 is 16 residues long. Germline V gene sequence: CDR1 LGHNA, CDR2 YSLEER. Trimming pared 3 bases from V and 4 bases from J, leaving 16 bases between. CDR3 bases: TGCGCCAGCAGCCACGCCACCGGGACACATTACAATGAGCAGTTCTTC. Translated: CASSHATGTHYNEQFF.

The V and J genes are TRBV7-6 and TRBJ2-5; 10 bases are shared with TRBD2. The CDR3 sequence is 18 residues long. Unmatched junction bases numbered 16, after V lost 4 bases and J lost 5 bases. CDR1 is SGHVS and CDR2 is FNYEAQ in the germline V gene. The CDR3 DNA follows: TGTGCCAGCAGCTCACCGACTAGGGTAGCGGGGGGCCGGGAGACCCAGTACTTC. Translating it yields CASSSPTRVAGGRETQYF.

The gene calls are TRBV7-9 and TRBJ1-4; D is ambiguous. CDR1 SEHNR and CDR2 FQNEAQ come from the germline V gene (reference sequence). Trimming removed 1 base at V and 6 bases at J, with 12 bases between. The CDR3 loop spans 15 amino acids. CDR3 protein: CASSLGGRSHEKLFF. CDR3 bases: TGTGCCAGCAGCTTAGGAGGGCGGTCTCATGAAAAACTGTTTTTT.